The present TCR beta chain was sequenced within a study of blood T cell repertoires in COVID-19. Across the study: COVID-19 samples collected from the United States, Italy and Spain covered acute and convalescent phases. Nucleic acid was either cDNA or gDNA, and it came from T cells, B-cell-depleted T cells, or PBMCs.

Germline V gene lookup returns CDR1 SNHLY and CDR2 FYNNEI. Trimming shortened V by 9 bases and J by 0 bases, and 16 bases separated the two germline ends. This CDR3 is built from 15 residues. Original handling: Estimated nucleated cell counts came from reference gene primer amplification. Here immunoSEQ multiplex PCR was the method, and the copy in TCRdb shows in-frame clones only, minus some. V and J calls and clone size come straight from that table; D and trimming were deduced from the DNA. The data contain around 130,000 clones, roughly 75% of them singletons. Specimen: peripheral blood. The source of this sequence is a man aged 55 to 70 with active or convalescent COVID-19. The rearrangement uses TRBV2 and TRBJ2-3; tentatively, D is TRBD1 (6 bases). The CDR3 DNA reads TGTGCCAGAAGCTACAGGGATATTAGCACAGATACGCAGTATTTT. Its translation is CARSYRDISTDTQYF.